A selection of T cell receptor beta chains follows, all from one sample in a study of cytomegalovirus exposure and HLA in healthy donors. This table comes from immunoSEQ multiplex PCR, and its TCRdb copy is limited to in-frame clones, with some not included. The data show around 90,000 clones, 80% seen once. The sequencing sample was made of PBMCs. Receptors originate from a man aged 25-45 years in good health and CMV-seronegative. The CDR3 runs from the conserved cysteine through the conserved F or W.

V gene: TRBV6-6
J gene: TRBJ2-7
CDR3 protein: CASSPGQTESYEQYF

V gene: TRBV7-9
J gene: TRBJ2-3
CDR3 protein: CASSPSTGSLTDTQYF

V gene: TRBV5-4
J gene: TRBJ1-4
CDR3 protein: CASSPGQGRANEKLFF

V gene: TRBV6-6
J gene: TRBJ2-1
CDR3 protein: CASSFSATKNNEQFF

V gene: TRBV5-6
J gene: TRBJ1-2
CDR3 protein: CASRDGTRGYTF

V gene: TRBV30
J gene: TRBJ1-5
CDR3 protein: CAWSLRSGVSNQPQHF

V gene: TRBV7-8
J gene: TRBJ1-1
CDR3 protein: CASSLYYDNTEAFF

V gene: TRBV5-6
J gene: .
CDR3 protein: CASSLDRGGWETYEQYF

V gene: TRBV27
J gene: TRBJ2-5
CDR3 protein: CASSRVNQETQYF

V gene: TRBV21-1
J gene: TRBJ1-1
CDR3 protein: CASSKALRGANTEAFF